Below are 13 T cell receptor beta chains sequenced from a single sample in a study of T cell repertoires in cytomegalovirus infection (dated by TCRdb to the late 2010s). For sequencing, an Illumina HiSeq 1500 was employed. Using fastp at Q25 and MiXCR, TCRdb reprocessed the public reads and kept productive beta chains. Records with the same CDR3 protein are collapsed into one entry carrying the most frequent genes and DNA. In all, the sample holds 65,000 to 85,000 distinct CDR3 sequences, and 25% to 30% of those were seen once. The leading ten clones occupy roughly 60% of the sample. Which antigens these TCRs recognize remains unknown. The label giving this sample's treatment or condition can be read as: in vitro stimulation with specific CMV peptide epitopes to enrich CMV-specific T cells. Sequenced here: CD8+ T cells from cultured PBMCs, sampled from culture after CMV antigen stimulation. The receptor source for this set is a human donor in good health (CMV status not recorded). Some clones in this sample may be carry-over from other donors' samples.

This clonotype is a singleton in its sample. This rearrangement joins TRBV7-1 to TRBJ1-1, with TRBD1 matching 9 bases. TRBV7-1 is annotated as an ORF whose role is uncertain. This CDR3 has 13 residues. V was clipped by 5 bases and J by 10 bases; unmatched bases: 8. The CDR3 sequence is CASSPWTGVRAFF. The CDR3 DNA follows: TGTGCCAGCAGCCCCTGGACAGGGGTGAGAGCTTTCTTT.

Only a few counts were recorded for this clonotype. This sequence joins TRBV11-2 and TRBJ2-7; D perhaps matches TRBD2 (6 bases). The CDR3 consists of 16 residues. V lost 0 bases and J lost 3, with 15 bases in between. CDR1 is SGHAT, CDR2 FQNNGV, per germline. CDR3 nucleotide sequence: TGTGCCAGCAGCTTAGAAGGAGGGGCTAAGGGCTACGAGCAGTACTTC. Protein product: CASSLEGGAKGYEQYF.

J is TRBJ1-6 and V is TRBV19, with D possibly TRBD1 on 5 matching bases. The length of the CDR3 is 13 residues. CDR1 is LNHDA, CDR2 SQIVND, per germline (reference sequence). Trimming stripped 10 bases from V and 9 bases from J, with 16 bases between. In nucleotides, the CDR3 is TGTGCCACGCAGGGAGGACGCCTTTCACCCCTCCACTTT. As protein: CATQGGRLSPLHF.

V usage is TRBV19 and J usage is TRBJ1-2; maybe TRBD1 (6 bases). This CDR3 is 14 amino acids long. Looked up from germline, CDR1 is LNHDA and CDR2 is SQIVND (reference sequence). The V end lost 9 bases, the J end lost 1 base, and 15 bases lay between the germline ends. CDR3 sequence: CASESGVFNYGYTF. As DNA, the CDR3 is TGTGCCAGCGAATCAGGGGTATTTAACTATGGCTACACCTTC.

The genes are TRBV11-2 and TRBJ2-7, with TRBD2 identical over 8 bases. Germline assignment: CDR1 SGHAT and CDR2 FQNNGV. This CDR3 has 17 amino acids. V dropped 3 bases and J dropped 5; count of bases not matched to a gene: 15. This CDR3 reads CASSFRGLGKRADEQYF. The CDR3 DNA follows: TGTGCCAGCAGCTTTAGGGGACTAGGGAAGCGCGCGGACGAGCAGTACTTC.

This chain uses TRBV30 with TRBJ1-2; D remains unclear. The length of the CDR3 is 14 residues. The V gene's germline CDR1 is GTSNPN and CDR2 SVGIG (reference sequence). Trimming left V 4 bases short and J 4 bases short, with 16 bases between. DNA of the CDR3: TGTGCCTGGACCCCCACAGAAATTGGCTATGGCTACACCTTC. As protein: CAWTPTEIGYGYTF.

The rearrangement links TRBV27 to TRBJ1-3; D gene unclear. CDR3 length equals 13 residues. Germline loops: CDR1 MNHEY, CDR2 SMNVEV (reference sequence). Trimming removed 8 bases from V and 3 bases from J, with 11 bases in between. CDR3 protein: CASRESYGNTIYF. CDR3 coding DNA: TGTGCCAGCCGTGAAAGCTATGGAAACACCATATATTTT.

The V call is TRBV11-3, the J call TRBJ2-3, with TRBD1 identical over 7 bases. The V gene's germline CDR1 is SGHNT and CDR2 YENEEA. With 5 bases clipped from V and 6 bases from J, the junction kept 8 bases outside the gene matches. The CDR3 has 14 amino acids. The CDR3 DNA follows: TGTGCCAGCAGCCCTCGGACAGGAATGGATACGCAGTATTTT. Translation: CASSPRTGMDTQYF.

This clonotype was counted between two and nine times. V gene TRBV4-1 combines with J gene TRBJ2-1; 11 bases match TRBD1. There are 15 residues in the CDR3. The junction had 6 bases not matched to a gene; V was cut back by 1 base and J by 10 bases. CDR1 and CDR2 from the germline V gene are MGHRA and YSYEKL. DNA for the CDR3: TGCGCCAGCAGCCAAGGGGGACAGGGGGTATTAGAGCAGTTCTTC. Encoded protein: CASSQGGQGVLEQFF.

This clonotype was seen repeatedly, ten times or more. The chain has TRBV27 and TRBJ1-2; a possible D gene is TRBD1 (5 bases). The CDR3 totals 14 residues. Between the trimmed V and J ends, which lost 6 bases and 3 bases, there was a span of 14 bases. Germline V gene data show CDR1 as MNHEY and CDR2 as SMNVEV (reference sequence). The CDR3: CASRGLQLDYGYTF. The CDR3 DNA reads as TGTGCCAGCAGGGGGCTTCAACTAGACTATGGCTACACCTTC.

This clonotype was recorded a few times. The rearrangement uses TRBV27 and TRBJ2-1, with D hard to call. Looked up from germline, CDR1 is MNHEY and CDR2 is SMNVEV (reference sequence). This CDR3 spans 13 amino acids. Trimming stripped 5 bases from V and 0 bases from J, with 5 bases between. CDR3 in DNA: TGTGCCAGCAGTGGCGGCTCCTACAATGAGCAGTTCTTC. This sequence encodes CASSGGSYNEQFF.

This chain joins TRBV3-1 and TRBJ2-3; the D is unclear. The germline V gene encodes CDR1 LGHDT and CDR2 YNNKEL (reference sequence). This CDR3 comprises 11 residues. V shed 6 bases and J shed 6 bases, with 7 bases lying between them. The CDR3 DNA sequence: TGTGCCAGCAGGGACGGCGATACGCAGTATTTT. It encodes CASRDGDTQYF.

A remark on this clonotype: A read error may be the cause here, since a much bigger clone is one base away. The chain combines TRBV7-8 with TRBJ1-1, with 9 bases that match TRBD1. The CDR3 extends over 15 amino acids. The V gene's germline CDR1 is SGHVS and CDR2 FQNEAQ. With 7 bases clipped from V and 5 bases from J, the junction kept 11 bases outside the gene matches. The DNA of the CDR3 is TGTGCCAGCAACCCACCCGGGACAGGGTCTACTGAAGCTTTCTTT. This gives the protein CASNPPGTGSTEAFF.